Each of the 18 T cell receptor beta chains below was sequenced from the same sample in a study of blood T cell repertoires in COVID-19. The table came from immunoSEQ multiplex PCR; TCRdb's copy has only in-frame clones and leaves some out. The sample contains about 320,000 clones, 85% of which appear only once. Sequenced input: peripheral blood. Receptors originate from a human donor in a cohort sampled during active COVID-19.

This clone was counted between two and nine times. The V and J genes are TRBV7-9 and TRBJ1-2; D possibly corresponds to TRBD1 (5 bases). Trimming cost V 1 base and J 1 base, with 13 bases left between them. The CDR3 loop spans 16 amino acids. The germline V gene has CDR1 SEHNR and CDR2 FQNEAQ (reference sequence). This CDR3 reads CASSLVDQGINYGYTF. The DNA of the CDR3 is TGTGCCAGCAGCTTAGTGGACCAGGGTATTAACTATGGCTACACCTTC.

CDR3 sequence: CASRQGGLPTQYF. The DNA of the CDR3 is TGTGCCAGCAGGCAGGGGGGTCTTCCGACCCAGTACTTC. The V gene is TRBV12-3 or TRBV12-4, the J gene TRBJ2-5; the D gene is possibly TRBD1 (7 bases). The CDR3 totals 13 residues. V lost 6 bases, J lost 7 bases, and 15 bases lay in between.

This sequence joins TRBV9 and TRBJ1-5; D is uncertain. The CDR3 covers 20 residues. V was shortened by 3 bases and J by 0 bases, with 25 bases between the two germline ends. CDR1 and CDR2 from the germline V gene are SGDLS and YYNGEE. CDR3 coding DNA: TGTGCCAGCAGCGATTTCACGGCAGACGGAGGAGTATATAGCAATCAGCCCCAGCATTTT. Protein product: CASSDFTADGGVYSNQPQHF.

This clone was seen only once. This sequence joins TRBV5-6 and TRBJ1-2; 9 bases align to TRBD1. CDR1 SGHDT and CDR2 YYEEEE come from the germline V gene. The CDR3 extends over 16 amino acids. V was clipped by 4 bases and J by 8 bases; unmatched bases: 15. The DNA for the CDR3 is TGTGCCAGCAGCGATCTGGTACGGACAGGGGCGCGGGGCTACACCTTC. It encodes CASSDLVRTGARGYTF.

Only one count was recorded for this clone. The CDR3 DNA sequence: TGTGCCAGCAGTCCCATAGTGGGGCAGCAAGGCTATGGCTACACCTTC. It encodes CASSPIVGQQGYGYTF. The chain joins TRBV7-9 to TRBJ1-2; maybe TRBD1 (5 bases). Germline V lookup: CDR1 SEHNR, CDR2 FQNEAQ (reference sequence). The V and J ends lost 6 bases and 4 bases respectively, with 21 bases between them. CDR3 length equals 16 residues.

This rearrangement joins TRBV11-3 to TRBJ2-1; 7 nucleotides line up with TRBD1. Losses at the gene ends were 5 bases for V and 6 bases for J; bases not matched to a gene: 4. Germline V gives CDR1 SGHNT, CDR2 YENEEA. CDR3 length: 13 residues. Here the CDR3 DNA reads TGTGCCAGCAGCCGACAGGGACGCAATGAGCAGTTCTTC. Its translation: CASSRQGRNEQFF.

The rearrangement uses TRBV18 and TRBJ2-1; D might be TRBD2 (6 bases). Per the germline V gene, CDR1 is KGHSH and CDR2 is LQKENI. The V gene lost 3 bases and the J gene lost 6 bases, with 12 bases spanning the gap. This CDR3 region has 14 residues. The CDR3 here is CASSPQGLRNEQFF. The DNA of the CDR3 is TGTGCCAGCTCACCGCAGGGACTTCGCAATGAGCAGTTCTTC.

This chain uses TRBV19 with TRBJ1-2, with D maybe TRBD1 (6 bases). The germline V gene has CDR1 LNHDA and CDR2 SQIVND (reference sequence). The V and J ends lost 6 bases and 7 bases respectively, with 27 bases between them. This CDR3 has 17 residues. The CDR3, as DNA: TGTGCCAGTAGCCCTCCAATGGCACAGGGTTGGTCTGGTGGCTACACCTTC. Translating it yields CASSPPMAQGWSGGYTF. The full variable domain, with the rest looked up from reference TRBV19 and TRBJ1-2, is DGGITQSPKYLFRKEGQNVTLSCEQNLNHDAMYWYRQDPGQGLRLIYYSQIVNDFQKGDIAEGYSVSREKKESFPLTVTSAQKNPTAFYLCASSPPMAQGWSGGYTFGSGTRLTVV.

This rearrangement joins TRBV2 to TRBJ2-7; possible D gene TRBD1, 6 bases. Looked up from germline, CDR1 is SNHLY and CDR2 is FYNNEI. Trimming pared 1 base from V and 2 bases from J, leaving 15 bases between. This CDR3 comprises 16 residues. CDR3 in DNA: TGTGCCAGCAGTGAAGTGCCCGGGACATTTACCTACGAGCAGTACTTC. It translates to CASSEVPGTFTYEQYF.

The gene calls are TRBV6-5 and TRBJ1-6, with D uncertain. The V end was cut by 2 bases, the J end by 0 bases, with 8 bases between. From germline, CDR1 is MNHEY and CDR2 SVGAGI. CDR3 size: 16 residues. CDR3 sequence reads: CASSYARSSYNSPLHF. As DNA, the CDR3 is TGTGCCAGCAGTTACGCGAGAAGCTCCTATAATTCACCCCTCCACTTT.

This chain links TRBV3-1 (or the pseudogene TRBV3-2) with TRBJ1-2; a weak D match, TRBD1 (6 bases). The germline gives CDR1 LGHDT, CDR2 YNNKEL (reference sequence). This CDR3 region has 15 residues. Trimming shortened V by 4 bases and J by 0 bases, and 12 bases separated the two germline ends. CDR3 region: CASSPDSPTNYGYTF. The CDR3 region has the DNA TGTGCCAGCAGCCCGGACAGTCCTACTAACTATGGCTACACCTTC.

The rearrangement links TRBV10-3 to TRBJ1-1; tentative D call: TRBD1 (5 bases). Between the trimmed V and J ends, which lost 0 bases and 6 bases, there was a span of 8 bases. The germline CDR1 and CDR2 sequences are ENHRY and SYGVKD. The CDR3 totals 13 residues. DNA of the CDR3: TGTGCCATCAGTGAGTCGATGACAGCTGAAGCTTTCTTT. It translates to CAISESMTAEAFF.

This sequence joins TRBV5-6 and TRBJ1-2; TRBD1 matches at 8 bases. With V trimmed by 2 bases and J by 6 bases, 9 bases remained unmatched. CDR1 and CDR2 (germline): SGHDT, YYEEEE. The CDR3 loop spans 15 amino acids. CDR3 DNA sequence: TGTGCCAGCAGCTTTGGACAGGGTAGTGGTGATGGCTACACCTTC. Amino acid sequence: CASSFGQGSGDGYTF.

The V gene is TRBV4-1, the J gene TRBJ1-6, with D uncertain. The germline V gene encodes CDR1 MGHRA and CDR2 YSYEKL. This CDR3 spans 16 amino acids. The V end lost 0 bases, the J end lost 6 bases, and 12 bases lay between the germline ends. CDR3 nucleotides: TGCGCCAGCAGCCAAGATCGAGGCGGGCCTAATTCACCCCTCCACTTT. Protein: CASSQDRGGPNSPLHF.

The chain combines TRBV25-1 with TRBJ2-1, with D possibly matching TRBD1 (5 bases). The germline gives CDR1 MGHDK, CDR2 SYGVNS. This CDR3 comprises 14 residues. The germline V and J ends were trimmed by 11 bases and 6 bases, with 20 bases remaining between them. The CDR3 DNA is TGTGCCTCCCAGCCCCTCCGGACATTCAATGAGCAGTTCTTC. Amino acid sequence: CASQPLRTFNEQFF.

This sequence joins TRBV18 and TRBJ1-2; 8 bases agree with TRBD1. The V gene end was trimmed by 3 bases and the J gene end by 2 bases; junction bases not matched to a gene: 14. Germline lookup yields CDR1 KGHSH and CDR2 LQKENI. The CDR3 has 18 amino acids. CDR3 loop: CASSPWQGADFGNYGYTF. CDR3 coding DNA: TGTGCCAGCTCACCCTGGCAGGGGGCGGATTTTGGGAACTATGGCTACACCTTC.

CDR3 in amino acids: CASSLGSQGNEQFF. DNA for the CDR3: TGTGCCAGCAGCTTAGGGTCACAGGGCAATGAGCAGTTCTTC. The V gene is TRBV7-7, the J gene TRBJ2-1, with D possibly matching TRBD1 (6 bases). Trimming stripped 1 base from V and 6 bases from J, with 10 bases between. The CDR3 is 14 amino acids. Per germline, CDR1 SSHAT and CDR2 FNYEAQ (reference sequence).

The rearrangement uses TRBV18 and TRBJ1-6; D uncertain. This CDR3 region has 15 residues. V lost 4 bases, J lost 8 bases, and 15 bases lay in between. Germline CDR1 is KGHSH and CDR2 is LQKENI. The DNA of the CDR3 is TGTGCCAGCTCACTGTACGGGATGGTTGATTCACCCCTCCACTTT. This sequence encodes CASSLYGMVDSPLHF.